This T cell receptor beta chain was obtained from a study of T-cell memory formation after mild COVID-19. Study conclusions and caveats: Whether day 37 second-wave clones are SARS-CoV-2-specific was not confirmed. Contracting CD4+ clones lay largely in CM and EM, with CD8+ ones residing in EMRA.

Amplification by 5'RACE using constant-segment primers produced TCR alpha and TCR beta cDNA libraries that carried sample barcodes and UMIs. TCRdb reanalysed the 5' RACE reads using MiXCR and keeps one entry per CDR3 protein. The sample holds about 600,000 distinct CDR3 sequences, about 20% seen once. This clonotype was observed a few times. Antigen unknown. The sequenced sample consisted of PBMCs or a T cell subset sorted from them (not recorded which). This clonotype originated in an adult woman who had mild COVID-19 (a few samples of this study predate the infection). Cell type and time point are not known.

The CDR3 bases are TGCAGTGCTAGAGACGGGGGGACCCCCTACAATGAGCAGTTCTTC. Translated, it gives CSARDGGTPYNEQFF. This chain connects TRBV20-1 to TRBJ2-1; 7 bases are shared with TRBD2. V shed 0 bases, J shed 2 bases, and the junction held 4 bases outside the gene matches. The CDR3 covers 15 residues. Per germline, CDR1 DFQATT and CDR2 SNEGSKA (reference sequence).